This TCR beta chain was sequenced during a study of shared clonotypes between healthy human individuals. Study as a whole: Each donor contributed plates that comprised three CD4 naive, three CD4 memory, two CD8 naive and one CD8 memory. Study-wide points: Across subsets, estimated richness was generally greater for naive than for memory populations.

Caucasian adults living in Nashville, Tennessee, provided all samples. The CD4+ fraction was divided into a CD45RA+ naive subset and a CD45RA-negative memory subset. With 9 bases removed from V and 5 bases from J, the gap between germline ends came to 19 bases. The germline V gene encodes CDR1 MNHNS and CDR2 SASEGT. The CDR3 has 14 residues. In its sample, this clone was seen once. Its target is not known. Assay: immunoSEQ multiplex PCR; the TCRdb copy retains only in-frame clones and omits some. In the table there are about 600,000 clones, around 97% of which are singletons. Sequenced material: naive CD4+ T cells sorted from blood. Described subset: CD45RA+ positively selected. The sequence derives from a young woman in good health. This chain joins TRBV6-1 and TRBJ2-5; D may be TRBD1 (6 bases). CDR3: CASLQGVRKETQYF. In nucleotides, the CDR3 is TGTGCCAGTCTACAGGGTGTAAGGAAGGAGACCCAGTACTTC.